One sample yielded the 5 T cell receptor beta chains listed below, sequenced in a study of T-cell reconstitution after alpha-beta-depleted transplantation in children. Unique molecular identifiers were incorporated when the TCRbeta library was constructed. One entry per CDR3 protein, called by TCRdb with MiXCR from the PCR reads. The sample comprises approximately 190,000 distinct CDR3 sequences, about 8.2% of which are singletons, and roughly 35% rests with the top ten. The material was PBMCs, mostly from graft donor cells, obtained 360 days after TCRalphabeta/CD19-depleted stem cell transplant. The source is a male patient aged 2 to 10 who had a stem cell transplant for acute myeloid leukemia, so the T cells may come from the graft donor.

The chain joins TRBV5-1 to TRBJ1-1, with 7 bases that match TRBD1. V shed 4 bases, J shed 6 bases, and the junction held 9 bases outside the gene matches. Germline V CDR1 and CDR2: SGHRS, YFSETQ. The CDR3 totals 14 residues. The CDR3 sequence is CASSRQGGDAEAFF. As DNA, the CDR3 is TGCGCCAGCAGCCGTCAGGGGGGCGACGCTGAAGCTTTCTTT.

A few counts support this clonotype. The J gene is TRBJ2-1, the V gene TRBV10-3; the D is unclear. The CDR3 consists of 15 residues. Germline values: CDR1 ENHRY, CDR2 SYGVKD. The CDR3 DNA sequence: TGTGGGGCCCCACCGGCCTCCATTATCTACAATGAGCAGTTCTTC. It specifies CGAPPASIIYNEQFF.

This clonotype was seen ten or more times. This sequence joins TRBV10-3 and TRBJ1-2; 7 positions agree with TRBD1. The V segment lost 8 bases and the J segment 0 bases; nucleotides outside the gene matches: 9. Germline lookup yields CDR1 ENHRY and CDR2 SYGVKD. This CDR3 has 15 amino acids. CDR3 in amino acids: CAILRQGQANYGYTF. CDR3 DNA: TGTGCCATCCTTAGACAGGGTCAGGCTAACTATGGCTACACCTTC.

At least ten counts were recorded for this clonotype. At one boundary the junction diverges from the germline segment, which might be a read error. V is TRBV6-1 and J is TRBJ1-1; unclear D gene. CDR1 is MNHNS and CDR2 is SASEGT in the germline V gene. The CDR3 is 14 amino acids. The CDR3 DNA sequence: TGTGCCAGCAGAGAAGGTTTTTCGGGAACTGAAGCTTTCTTT. Its protein product is CASREGFSGTEAFF.

This clonotype showed up just a few times. Here the CDR3 reads CASNPQGRLHEQYF. CDR3 nucleotide sequence: TGTGCCAGCAACCCACAGGGTAGGCTCCACGAGCAGTACTTC. The chain carries TRBV13 and TRBJ2-7; D may be TRBD1 (6 bases). Germline V gene lookup returns CDR1 PRHDT and CDR2 FYEKMQ (reference sequence). V shed 7 bases and J shed 5 bases, with 18 bases lying between them. This CDR3 spans 14 amino acids. The full variable domain, in which reference TRBV13 and TRBJ2-7 provide the parts outside the CDR3, is AAGVIQSPRHLIKEKRETATLKCYPIPRHDTVYWYQQGPGQDPQFLISFYEKMQSDKGSIPDRFSAQQFSDYHSELNMSSLELGDSALYFCASNPQGRLHEQYFGPGTRLTVT.